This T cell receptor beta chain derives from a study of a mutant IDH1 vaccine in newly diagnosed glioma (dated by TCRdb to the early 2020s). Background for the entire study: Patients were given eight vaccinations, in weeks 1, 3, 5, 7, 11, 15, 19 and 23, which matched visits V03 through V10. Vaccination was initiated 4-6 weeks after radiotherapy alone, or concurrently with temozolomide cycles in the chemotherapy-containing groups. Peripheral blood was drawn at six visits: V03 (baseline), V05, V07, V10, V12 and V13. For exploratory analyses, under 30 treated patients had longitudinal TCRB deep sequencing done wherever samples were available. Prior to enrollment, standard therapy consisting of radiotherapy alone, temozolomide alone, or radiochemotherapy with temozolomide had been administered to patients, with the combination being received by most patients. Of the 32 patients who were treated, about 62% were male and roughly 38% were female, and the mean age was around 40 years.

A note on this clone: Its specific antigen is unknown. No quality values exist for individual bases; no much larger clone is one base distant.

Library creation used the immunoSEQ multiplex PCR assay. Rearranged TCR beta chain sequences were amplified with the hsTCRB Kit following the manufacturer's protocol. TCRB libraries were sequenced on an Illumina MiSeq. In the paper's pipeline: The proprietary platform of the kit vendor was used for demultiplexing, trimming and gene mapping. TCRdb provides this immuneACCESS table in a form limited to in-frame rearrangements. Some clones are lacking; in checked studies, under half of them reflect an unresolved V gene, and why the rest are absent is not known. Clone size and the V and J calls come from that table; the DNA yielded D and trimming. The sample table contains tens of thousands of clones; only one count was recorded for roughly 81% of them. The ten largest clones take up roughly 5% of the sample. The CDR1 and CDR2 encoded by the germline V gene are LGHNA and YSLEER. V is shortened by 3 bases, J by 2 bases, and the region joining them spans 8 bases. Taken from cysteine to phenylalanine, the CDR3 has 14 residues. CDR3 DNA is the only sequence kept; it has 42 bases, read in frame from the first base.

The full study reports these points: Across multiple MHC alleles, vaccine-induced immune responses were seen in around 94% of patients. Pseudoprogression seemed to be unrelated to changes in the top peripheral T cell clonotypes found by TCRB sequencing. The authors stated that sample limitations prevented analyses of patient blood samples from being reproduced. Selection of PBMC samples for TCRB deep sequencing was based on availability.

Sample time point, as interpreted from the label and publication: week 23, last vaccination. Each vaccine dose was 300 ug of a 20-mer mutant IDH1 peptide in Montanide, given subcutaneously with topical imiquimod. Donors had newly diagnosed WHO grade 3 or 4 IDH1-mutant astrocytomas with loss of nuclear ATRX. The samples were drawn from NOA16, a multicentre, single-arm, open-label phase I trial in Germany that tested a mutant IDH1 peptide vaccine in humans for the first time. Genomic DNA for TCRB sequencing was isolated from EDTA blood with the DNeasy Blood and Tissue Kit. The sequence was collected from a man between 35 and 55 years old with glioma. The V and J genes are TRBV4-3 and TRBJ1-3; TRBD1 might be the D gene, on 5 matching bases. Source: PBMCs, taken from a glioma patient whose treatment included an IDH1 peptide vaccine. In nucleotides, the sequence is TGCGCCAGCAGCCAGGGGGATACTGGAAACACCATATATTTT. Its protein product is CASSQGDTGNTIYF.